These T cell receptor beta chains were read from a single sample in a study of tumor-infiltrating lymphocytes in primary liver carcinoma. TCRdb recomputed calls from the multiplex PCR reads with MiXCR, one row per CDR3 protein. Of some 87,000 distinct CDR3 sequences in the sample, around 68% were seen once. The specimen sequenced was tumor-adjacent normal liver tissue. These receptors all come from a man aged 35 to 55 with primary liver carcinoma and hepatitis B virus infection. CDR3s include the opening cysteine and the closing phenylalanine or tryptophan. The order of the fields is clone size, V gene, J gene, D gene, CDR3 DNA, CDR3 protein. The D gene is left open where the match is weak. Size is omitted from some rows. Given values are once, few, many or a class for expanded clones.

abundance: few; v_gene: TRBV6-4; j_gene: TRBJ2-1; d_gene: .; CDR3nt: TGTGCCATCCTGCAAGAGGGGGGGGGACCGGGACCCCCGAATGATGAGCAGTTCTTC; CDR3aa: CAILQEGGGPGPPNDEQFF
abundance: many; v_gene: TRBV7-8; j_gene: TRBJ1-1; d_gene: .; CDR3nt: TGTGCCAGCAGCTTTCCAGGGAACACTGAAGCTTTCTTT; CDR3aa: CASSFPGNTEAFF
abundance: many; v_gene: TRBV5-5; j_gene: TRBJ2-7; d_gene: .; CDR3nt: TGTGCCAGCAGCTTGTACGCAGGGACCGAGGGTGAGCAGTACTTC; CDR3aa: CASSLYAGTEGEQYF
abundance: .; v_gene: TRBV4-1; j_gene: TRBJ2-1; d_gene: TRBD2; CDR3nt: TGCGCCAACAGCACAACCCCGGGACTAGGATTGGGGGAGCAGTTCTTC; CDR3aa: CANSTTPGLGLGEQFF
abundance: many; v_gene: TRBV6-6; j_gene: TRBJ1-1; d_gene: .; CDR3nt: TGTGCCAGCAGTGTGGGGGCAGGCACTGAAGCTTTCTTT; CDR3aa: CASSVGAGTEAFF
abundance: .; v_gene: TRBV11-2; j_gene: TRBJ2-1; d_gene: .; CDR3nt: TGTGCCAGCAGCTTAGCCAATGAGGAGTCCTTC; CDR3aa: CASSLANEESF
abundance: many; v_gene: TRBV4-1; j_gene: TRBJ1-5; d_gene: TRBD1; CDR3nt: TGCGCCAGCAGCCGCGGACAGGGGGATCAGCCCCAGCATTTT; CDR3aa: CASSRGQGDQPQHF
abundance: .; v_gene: TRBV6-5; j_gene: TRBJ2-1; d_gene: .; CDR3nt: TGTGCCAACAGTTACTCGGGGGTTGGTCACAATGTGCAGTTCTTC; CDR3aa: CANSYSGVGHNVQFF
abundance: many; v_gene: TRBV4-2; j_gene: TRBJ2-7; d_gene: .; CDR3nt: TGTGCCAGCAGCCAAGATGTACTAGGCTACGAGCAGTACTTC; CDR3aa: CASSQDVLGYEQYF
abundance: .; v_gene: TRBV13; j_gene: TRBJ2-7; d_gene: TRBD1; CDR3nt: TGTGCCAGCAACGCCCCTCATGGGACAGGGAGCGAGCAGTACTTC; CDR3aa: CASNAPHGTGSEQYF
abundance: .; v_gene: TRBV28; j_gene: TRBJ2-7; d_gene: .; CDR3nt: TGTGCCAGTACGGACGACAGGAGAAGGGACGAGCAGTACTTC; CDR3aa: CASTDDRRRDEQYF
abundance: .; v_gene: TRBV11-2; j_gene: TRBJ2-4; d_gene: .; CDR3nt: TGTGCCAGCAGCGGGGCAGCGGCTGTCAACATTCCGTACTTT; CDR3aa: CASSGAAAVNIPYF
abundance: .; v_gene: TRBV29-1; j_gene: TRBJ1-2; d_gene: .; CDR3nt: .; CDR3aa: CSVVLTQNYVCTF
abundance: .; v_gene: TRBV18; j_gene: TRBJ1-1; d_gene: .; CDR3nt: TGTGCCAGCTCACCAGGGGCCGGCATGAACACTGAAGCTTTCTTT; CDR3aa: CASSPGAGMNTEAFF
abundance: few; v_gene: TRBV10-2; j_gene: TRBJ2-3; d_gene: .; CDR3nt: TGCGCCAGCGCATTAGCGGACACAGATACGCAGTATTTT; CDR3aa: CASALADTDTQYF
abundance: .; v_gene: TRBV10-3; j_gene: TRBJ2-1; d_gene: TRBD2; CDR3nt: TGTGTCATCAGTGAGTCTGGCGGGAGTAGGAATGAGCAGTTCTTC; CDR3aa: CVISESGGSRNEQFF
abundance: .; v_gene: TRBV4-1; j_gene: TRBJ2-2; d_gene: .; CDR3nt: TGCGCAAGCAGCCAATCTATCGGGAACACCGGGGAGCTGTTTTTT; CDR3aa: CASSQSIGNTGELFF
abundance: once; v_gene: TRBV12-3/TRBV12-4; j_gene: TRBJ2-1; d_gene: .; CDR3nt: TGTGCCAGCAGCCGGACTAACGGGACCAATGAGCAGTTCTTC; CDR3aa: CASSRTNGTNEQFF